The entry below gives a single T cell receptor beta chain sequence along with its context. This clonotype was recorded at least ten times. The antigen it binds to is not known. No quality values exist for individual bases; no much larger clone is one base distant. Set within a cohort of healthcare workers in London, UK, this nested case-control study involved weekly PCR testing of nasopharyngeal swabs along with blood sampling. Between 23 and 31 March 2020, the week of the UK lockdown, healthcare workers were enrolled and then followed up weekly for as long as 16 weeks. Receptor amplification or capture employed 5' RACE. Sequenced on a NextSeq 500. To correct for sequencing error and PCR bias, the TCR library protocol tagged individual cDNA molecules with unique molecular identifiers. Both TCR alpha and beta chains were sequenced, and tight co-correlation was observed between alpha and beta sequence abundances in each sample. Per the original workflow: Decombinator V4 was used to annotate the V gene, J gene and CDR3 of the TCR sequences. TCRs were defined as expanded if a significant change between any two time points was detected under a Poisson model with p below 0.0001. TCR abundances were normalised to the total number of TCRs sequenced per sample and were expressed as counts per million. A search of VDJdb, accessed on 1 November 2021, was run for TCRs annotated to CMV, EBV and SARS-CoV-2, with TCRs annotated for multiple antigens excluded. Using fastp trimming at Q25 and MiXCR clonotype assembly, TCRdb reanalyzed the public sequencing data and kept in-frame beta chains. Each entry is one CDR3 protein sequence, shown with its most common DNA and genes. The authors' filters were not applied to this entry. In all, the sample holds tens of thousands of distinct CDR3 sequences, and 7.7% of those were seen once. The ten biggest clones cover approximately 3.6% of the sample.

This entry comes from a study of early T cells in non-severe SARS-CoV-2 infection (dated by TCRdb to 2020 to 2023). Study-level background: Bulk RNA from unsorted whole blood was used for TCR sequencing, so alpha and beta chains could not be paired.

Paper-wide results and their limitations: VDJdb matching was skewed toward anti-spike CD8 responses and likely underestimated virus-specific expansions, missing private and CD4 specificities.

Sequenced input: whole blood. This sequence was found in an adult who was a healthcare worker with PCR-confirmed SARS-CoV-2 infection or an uninfected control (not recorded which).

The bases are TGCAGCGCCTCGAGGCGTGGCGCTGAAGCTTTCTTT. Translated, it gives CSASRRGAEAFF. Rearrangement joined TRBV29-1 to TRBJ1-1; confidence is insufficient to name the D gene. In the germline V gene, CDR1 corresponds to SQVTM and CDR2 to ANQGSEA. V sheds 7 bases and J sheds 6 bases, leaving 15 bases between their ends. The CDR3, from cysteine to phenylalanine, totals 12 residues. The sequence is cut down to CDR3 DNA, 36 bases in frame from base 1.